Shown below are 2 T cell receptor beta chains from a single sample sequenced in a study of shared clonotypes between healthy human individuals. The naive CD8 fraction comprised CD45RO-negative cells positively selected for CCR7 and excluded terminally differentiated effector memory CD45RA+ cells. The repertoire was sequenced with immunoSEQ multiplex PCR; TCRdb's copy has only in-frame clones and lacks some. This table holds some 2,100,000 clones, just over 90% found once. The sequencing input was naive CD8+ T cells from PBMCs. Source of these receptors: a young man in good health. Some clones in this sample may be carry-over from other donors' samples.

The gene calls are TRBV4-1 and TRBJ2-7; D may be TRBD2 (6 bases). V gave up 1 base and J gave up 2 bases, with 9 bases separating them. Germline CDR1 reads MGHRA; CDR2 reads YSYEKL. The CDR3 is 14 residues long. DNA for the CDR3: TGCGCCAGCAGCCAAGTAGGGGAGGCCTACGAGCAGTACTTC. Translation gives CASSQVGEAYEQYF.

This chain connects TRBV25-1 to TRBJ2-5; 7 bases align to TRBD1. The CDR3 runs 14 residues. Germline V gene data show CDR1 as MGHDK and CDR2 as SYGVNS. With V trimmed by 3 bases and J by 4 bases, 5 bases remained unmatched. The CDR3 is CASSEDRSTETQYF. The CDR3 DNA sequence: TGTGCCAGCAGTGAGGACAGGTCAACAGAGACCCAGTACTTC.